This TCR beta chain was identified in a study of T cells after yellow fever vaccination. The CDR3 covers 16 residues. V was clipped by 0 bases and J by 0 bases, with 11 bases between them. Germline CDR1 and CDR2: SGHRS and YFSETQ. This clonotype was counted between two and nine times. One entry per CDR3 protein results from TCRdb running MiXCR on the 5' RACE reads. The sample records 450,000 to 600,000 distinct CDR3 sequences, roughly 13% being singletons. V and J are TRBV5-1 and TRBJ2-3, with D hard to call. This sequence originates from a man aged 25 to 40 who received the YFV17D yellow fever vaccine. The sample here was PBMCs, taken on the day of the yellow fever booster vaccination. The CDR3: CASSLGAILSTDTQYF. CDR3 coding DNA: TGCGCCAGCAGCTTGGGTGCGATTCTAAGCACAGATACGCAGTATTTT.